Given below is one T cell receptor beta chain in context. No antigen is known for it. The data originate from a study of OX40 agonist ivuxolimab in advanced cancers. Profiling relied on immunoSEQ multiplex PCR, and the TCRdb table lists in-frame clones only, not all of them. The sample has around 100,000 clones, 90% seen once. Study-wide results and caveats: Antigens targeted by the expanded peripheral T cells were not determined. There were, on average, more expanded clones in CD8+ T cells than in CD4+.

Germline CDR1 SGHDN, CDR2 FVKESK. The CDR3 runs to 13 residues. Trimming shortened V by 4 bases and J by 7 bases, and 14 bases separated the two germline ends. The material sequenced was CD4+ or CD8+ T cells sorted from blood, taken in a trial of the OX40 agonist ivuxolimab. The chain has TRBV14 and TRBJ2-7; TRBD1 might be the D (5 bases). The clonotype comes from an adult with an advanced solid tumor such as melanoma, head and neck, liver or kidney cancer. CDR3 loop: CASSPTAVGEQYF. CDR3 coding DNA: TGTGCCAGCAGCCCGACAGCCGTGGGTGAGCAGTACTTC. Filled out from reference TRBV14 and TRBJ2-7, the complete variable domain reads EAGVTQFPSHSVIEKGQTVTLRCDPISGHDNLYWYRRVMGKEIKFLLHFVKESKQDESGMPNNRFLAERTGGTYSTLKVQPAELEDSGVYFCASSPTAVGEQYFGPGTRLTVT.